This section outlines one T cell receptor (beta chain) sequence together with its context. The data originate from a study of a mutant IDH1 vaccine in newly diagnosed glioma. Study-level information: Earlier therapy was either radiotherapy, temozolomide, or both, and most got both.

Documented time point: baseline, week 1 (first vaccination visit). Treatment of the sample: pre-vaccination baseline after standard-of-care therapy. TCRdb's copy holds only in-frame clones and misses some; the assay was immunoSEQ multiplex PCR. The sample has 60,000 to 75,000 clones, 75% to 85% seen once. From germline, CDR1 is SNHLY and CDR2 FYNNEI. Trimming stripped 1 base from V and 9 bases from J, with 13 bases between. CDR3 size: 14 residues. The J gene is TRBJ1-5, the V gene TRBV2; D gene uncertain. The sample here was PBMCs, taken from a glioma patient treated with radiotherapy, temozolomide or both. This receptor was taken from a man aged 50 to 59 with glioma. The CDR3 DNA reads TGTGCCAGCAGTGAAGGATCAGTCAGCGCGCCCCAGCATTTT. Its protein product is CASSEGSVSAPQHF.